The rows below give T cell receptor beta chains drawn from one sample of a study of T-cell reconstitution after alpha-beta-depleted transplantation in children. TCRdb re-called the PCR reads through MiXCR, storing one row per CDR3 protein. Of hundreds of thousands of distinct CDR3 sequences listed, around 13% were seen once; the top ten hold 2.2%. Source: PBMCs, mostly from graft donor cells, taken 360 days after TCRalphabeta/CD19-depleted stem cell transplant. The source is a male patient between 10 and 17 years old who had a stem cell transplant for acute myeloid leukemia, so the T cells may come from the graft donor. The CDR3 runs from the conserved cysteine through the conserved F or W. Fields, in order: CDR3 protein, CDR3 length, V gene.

cdr3_aa: CASSPTENEQYF
cdr3_length: 12
v_call: TRBV18

cdr3_aa: CASSLDKPYEQYF
cdr3_length: 13
v_call: TRBV25-1

cdr3_aa: CASSHRARDAEQYF
cdr3_length: 14
v_call: TRBV7-8

cdr3_aa: CASMWTLNTEAFF
cdr3_length: 13
v_call: TRBV5-1

cdr3_aa: CASSLFSTSGQETQYF
cdr3_length: 16
v_call: TRBV12-3/TRBV12-4

cdr3_aa: CSAREGFSYNEQFF
cdr3_length: 14
v_call: TRBV20-1

cdr3_aa: CASRGIRANTEAFF
cdr3_length: 14
v_call: TRBV7-9

cdr3_aa: CASSTVTDTPEAFF
cdr3_length: 14
v_call: TRBV7-2

cdr3_aa: CAISGGDQPQHF
cdr3_length: 12
v_call: TRBV10-3

cdr3_aa: CASSSPLVAGDRHSSYEQYF
cdr3_length: 20
v_call: TRBV11-3

cdr3_aa: CASSFWTGGTGELFF
cdr3_length: 15
v_call: TRBV5-6

cdr3_aa: CASSPWGTSGSDEQFF
cdr3_length: 16
v_call: TRBV2

cdr3_aa: CASSLAEGSEQYF
cdr3_length: 13
v_call: TRBV5-1

cdr3_aa: CASSPWTSGSSSYEQYF
cdr3_length: 17
v_call: TRBV19

cdr3_aa: CSVERGRNEQYF
cdr3_length: 12
v_call: TRBV29-1

cdr3_aa: CASSLRQGPAQGSPLHF
cdr3_length: 17
v_call: TRBV7-2

cdr3_aa: CASRNWTGIYEQYF
cdr3_length: 14
v_call: TRBV11-2

cdr3_aa: CASSYSIVGSRNTGELFF
cdr3_length: 18
v_call: TRBV6-5

cdr3_aa: CASSPPTSGRFYNEQFF
cdr3_length: 17
v_call: TRBV6-2/TRBV6-3

cdr3_aa: CASGNGGQGINEQFF
cdr3_length: 15
v_call: TRBV5-1

cdr3_aa: CSVAGVLNTEAFF
cdr3_length: 13
v_call: TRBV29-1

cdr3_aa: CASTPEAGVRRGEQYF
cdr3_length: 16
v_call: TRBV2

cdr3_aa: CASSPRPRDTQYF
cdr3_length: 13
v_call: TRBV11-2

cdr3_aa: CASSQDRQLYEQYF
cdr3_length: 14
v_call: TRBV3-1

cdr3_aa: CASSPGSTSSYEQYF
cdr3_length: 15
v_call: TRBV18

cdr3_aa: CASSSGLAGNEQFF
cdr3_length: 14
v_call: TRBV12-3/TRBV12-4

cdr3_aa: CASSPTSGSTFNTGELFF
cdr3_length: 18
v_call: TRBV10-1

cdr3_aa: CASGLWLETQYF
cdr3_length: 12
v_call: TRBV25-1

cdr3_aa: CASSDPGRLNYEQYF
cdr3_length: 15
v_call: TRBV25-1

cdr3_aa: CASSVDPSVSYEQYF
cdr3_length: 15
v_call: TRBV9

cdr3_aa: CASSFSWEGGVTEAFF
cdr3_length: 16
v_call: TRBV5-1

cdr3_aa: CSATGALAYNEQFF
cdr3_length: 14
v_call: TRBV20-1

cdr3_aa: CASSFRGGAYEQYF
cdr3_length: 14
v_call: TRBV7-6

cdr3_aa: CASSKRQISYEQYF
cdr3_length: 14
v_call: TRBV9

cdr3_aa: CASSLRVAGGTDTQYF
cdr3_length: 16
v_call: TRBV7-2

cdr3_aa: CAWIEGRNTGELFF
cdr3_length: 14
v_call: TRBV30

cdr3_aa: CATSNGEEQYF
cdr3_length: 11
v_call: TRBV24-1

cdr3_aa: CSAEEGTPDTQYF
cdr3_length: 13
v_call: TRBV20-1

cdr3_aa: CASSQDPFTGGHLSNPHTDTQYF
cdr3_length: 23
v_call: TRBV4-1

cdr3_aa: CAIRTSGRGKTGELFF
cdr3_length: 16
v_call: TRBV10-3

cdr3_aa: CATSRQGREQYF
cdr3_length: 12
v_call: TRBV15

cdr3_aa: CAISSTGGETQYF
cdr3_length: 13
v_call: TRBV10-3